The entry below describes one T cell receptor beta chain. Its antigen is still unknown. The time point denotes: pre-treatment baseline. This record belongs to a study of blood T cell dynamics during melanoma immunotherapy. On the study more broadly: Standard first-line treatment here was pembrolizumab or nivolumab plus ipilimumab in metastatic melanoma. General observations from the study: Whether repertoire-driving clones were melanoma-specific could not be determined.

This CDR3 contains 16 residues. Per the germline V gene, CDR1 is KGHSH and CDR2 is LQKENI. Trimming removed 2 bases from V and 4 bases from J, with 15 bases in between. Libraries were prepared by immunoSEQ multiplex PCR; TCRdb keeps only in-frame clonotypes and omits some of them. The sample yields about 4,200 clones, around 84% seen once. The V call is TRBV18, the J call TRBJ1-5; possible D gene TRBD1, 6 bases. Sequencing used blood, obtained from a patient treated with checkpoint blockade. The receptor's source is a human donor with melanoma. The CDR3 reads CASSPIRTAGNQPQHF. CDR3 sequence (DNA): TGTGCCAGCTCACCAATAAGGACAGCCGGGAATCAGCCCCAGCATTTT. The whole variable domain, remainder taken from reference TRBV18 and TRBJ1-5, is NAGVMQNPRHLVRRRGQEARLRCSPMKGHSHVYWYRQLPEEGLKFMVYLQKENIIDESGMPKERFSAEFPKEGPSILRIQQVVRGDSAAYFCASSPIRTAGNQPQHFGDGTRLSIL.